Sequencing of this TCR beta chain was carried out in a study of T-cell reconstitution after alpha-beta-depleted transplantation in children. This CDR3 comprises 15 residues. Germline-derived CDR1 and CDR2 are SGHRS and YFSETQ. V was pared by 4 bases and J by 6 bases, with 7 bases of the junction left unmatched. Overall study findings and caveats: Newly produced T cells mostly provided counts and TCRbeta diversity after one year, as hyperexpanded clones declined.

A TCRbeta library incorporating unique molecular identifiers was prepared. Using its own MiXCR run on the PCR reads, TCRdb lists one record per CDR3 protein. This sample has around 300,000 distinct CDR3 sequences, with around 25% found just once. This clonotype was seen a handful of times. The antigen is unknown. Material: PBMCs, mostly from graft donor cells, obtained 180 days after TCRalphabeta/CD19-depleted stem cell transplant. The rearrangement joins TRBV5-1 to TRBJ2-3, with 11 bases lining up with TRBD2. This receptor was obtained from a male patient between 10 and 17 years old who had a stem cell transplant for acute lymphoblastic leukemia, so the T cells may come from the graft donor. In nucleotides, the CDR3 is TGCGCCAGCAGCCCGGGACTAGCGGCAAGGGATACGCAGTATTTT. This codes for CASSPGLAARDTQYF.